These T cell receptor beta chains were read from a single sample in a study of blood T cell repertoires in COVID-19. Clones were sequenced by immunoSEQ multiplex PCR, and TCRdb holds only the in-frame ones, with some missing. Among approximately 300,000 clones, 92% were seen once, and the ten largest hold 18%. The sequencing sample was made of PBMCs or T cells enriched from blood (not recorded which). Receptors originate from a woman under 40 who had recovered from COVID-19. CDR3s include the opening cysteine and the closing phenylalanine or tryptophan. The D gene is left open where the match is weak. Where a row states a size, it is once, few, many or the class of an expanded clone; other rows omit it.

size	D	V	J	DNA	CDR3
-	-	TRBV28	TRBJ2-1	TGTGCCAGCCATGACACAAAGACCTACAATGAGCAGTTCTTC	CASHDTKTYNEQFF
-	-	TRBV21-1	TRBJ1-6	TGTGCCAGCAGCAAACGACAAGTGCGATCACCCCTCCACTTT	CASSKRQVRSPLHF
once	-	TRBV2	TRBJ2-1	TGTGCCAGCAGGTCAGACAATGAGCAGTTCTTC	CASRSDNEQFF
-	TRBD1	TRBV29-1	TRBJ2-7	TGCAGCGTTAAAACAGGGGAGCCCGAGCAGTACTTC	CSVKTGEPEQYF
-	TRBD1	TRBV19	TRBJ2-2	TGTGCCAGTAGTTTTCGACGGACCGGGACAGTAGGTTCCGGGGAGCTGTTTTTT	CASSFRRTGTVGSGELFF
-	TRBD1	TRBV15	TRBJ2-1	TGTGCCACCAGCAGGGGGACAGGGGGCGAGATCTATGAGCAGTTCTTC	CATSRGTGGEIYEQFF
-	-	TRBV7-2	TRBJ2-1	TGTGCCAGCAGCTTAGCGGGGGGGCAAGGAGAGCAGTTCTTC	CASSLAGGQGEQFF
once	-	TRBV27	TRBJ1-6	TGTGCCAGCAGCCCCCCGGAGGGTTCACCCCTCCACTTT	CASSPPEGSPLHF
-	-	TRBV7-9	TRBJ2-2	TGTGCCAGCAGCACCAGTAACAGGGAATCGGACGGGGAGCTGTTTTTT	CASSTSNRESDGELFF
-	-	TRBV5-1	TRBJ2-7	TGCGCCAGCAGCTTGGGCGCGGGGTTCAACGAGCAGTACTTC	CASSLGAGFNEQYF
-	-	TRBV16	TRBJ1-1	TGTGCCAGCAGCCAAGTGTCTAAGGGGAGGGGAGCTTTCTTT	CASSQVSKGRGAFF
-	-	TRBV30	TRBJ1-4	TGTGCCTGGAGTGTACCCCTGAGCAATGAAAAACTGTTTTTT	CAWSVPLSNEKLFF
-	TRBD1	TRBV4-2	TRBJ1-1	TGTGCCAGCAGCCAAAGCAGGGGGATTCGGATGAACACTGAAGCTTTCTTT	CASSQSRGIRMNTEAFF
-	-	TRBV3-1/TRBV3-2	TRBJ1-1	TGTGCCAGCAGCCTCGCCCGGGGTGGGCCTTTCGGAGCTTTCTTT	CASSLARGGPFGAFF
-	TRBD2	TRBV5-6	TRBJ2-4	TGTGCCAGCAGCTTGGTTGTCGGGAGGCAACTTCGGGACAAAAACATTCAGTACTTC	CASSLVVGRQLRDKNIQYF
-	TRBD1	TRBV7-7	TRBJ2-5	TGTGCTAGCAGCTACCGGGACAGGGGGCAGGAGACCCAGTACTTC	CASSYRDRGQETQYF
-	-	TRBV28	TRBJ2-7	TGTGCCAGCACTCTTAGGTTGGACAGCCCCTACGAGCAGTACTTC	CASTLRLDSPYEQYF
-	-	TRBV10-3	TRBJ2-1	TGTGCCATCAGTGAGTCGAGGGTTGAGCAGTTCTTC	CAISESRVEQFF
once	TRBD2	TRBV7-3	TRBJ2-5	TGTGCCAGCAGCCCCGGACTAGCGGGAACGGAGACCCAGTACTTC	CASSPGLAGTETQYF
-	-	TRBV2	TRBJ1-1	TGTGCCAGCAGTGACGGCGGGAACACTGAAGCTTTCTTT	CASSDGGNTEAFF
-	TRBD2	TRBV3-1/TRBV3-2	TRBJ2-1	TGTGCCAGCAGCCAAGAGGCGGGGGGCCCTTGGGATGAGCAGTTCTTC	CASSQEAGGPWDEQFF
-	TRBD2	TRBV9	TRBJ2-7	TGTGCCAGCAGCGTAGGGTCTAGCGGTCTTACCTACGAGCAGTACTTC	CASSVGSSGLTYEQYF
-	TRBD1	TRBV28	TRBJ1-6	TGTGCCAGCAGTTTGGGGGACAGATCTAATTCACCCCTCCACTTT	CASSLGDRSNSPLHF
-	TRBD2	TRBV4-3	TRBJ2-1	TGCGCCAGCAGCCGACTAGCGCCTTACAATGAGCAGTTCTTC	CASSRLAPYNEQFF
-	TRBD1	TRBV4-2	TRBJ1-2	TGTGCCAGCAGCCCGCCGATGGACAGGGGTACATATGGCTACACCTTC	CASSPPMDRGTYGYTF
-	TRBD1	TRBV5-1	TRBJ1-3	TGCGCCAGCAGCCCCCTGGGACAGGTGGGAAACACCATATATTTT	CASSPLGQVGNTIYF
-	-	TRBV10-3	TRBJ2-3	TGTGCCATCAAGGGCGCAGACGAGGGAGGAACAGATACGCAGTATTTT	CAIKGADEGGTDTQYF
-	TRBD1	TRBV2	TRBJ1-2	TGTGCCAGCAGTGCCGGGACAGACTACTATGGCTACACCTTC	CASSAGTDYYGYTF
-	-	TRBV28	TRBJ1-2	TGTGCCAGCAGTTTACAGGTCGGTAGGCCGGATGGCTACACCTTC	CASSLQVGRPDGYTF
-	-	TRBV19	TRBJ1-4	TGTGCCAGTAGCATCGGAGGGGGGGCGCTTGAAAAACTGTTTTTT	CASSIGGGALEKLFF
once	TRBD1	TRBV6-5	TRBJ1-1	TGTGCCAGCAGTTACGATAAGAGGGGGCGGGATGAAGCTTTCTTT	CASSYDKRGRDEAFF
-	-	TRBV7-9	TRBJ1-2	TGTGCCAGCAGCTTAGACGAGAATGGCTACACCTTC	CASSLDENGYTF
-	-	TRBV19	TRBJ1-2	TGTGCCAGCCTTTGGGCCCAGTCTTTAACCTTC	CASLWAQSLTF
-	-	TRBV18	TRBJ1-5	TGTGCCAGCTCACCATCAGATCAGCCCCAGCATTTT	CASSPSDQPQHF
-	TRBD1	TRBV5-1	TRBJ1-2	TGCGCCAGCAGCTGGGGCGACAGGGATAACTATGGCTACACCTTC	CASSWGDRDNYGYTF
few	-	TRBV7-9	TRBJ2-1	TGTGCCAGCAGCTTAGCCCGACAGGTCGATTACAATGAGCAGTTCTTC	CASSLARQVDYNEQFF
-	TRBD1	TRBV7-7	TRBJ1-5	TGTGCTAGCTCGGCCCGGGACAGGGGCAATCAGCCCCAGCATTTT	CASSARDRGNQPQHF
-	-	TRBV7-3	TRBJ1-6	TGTGCCAGCAGCTCCGCCCGGAATTCACCCCTCCACTTT	CASSSARNSPLHF
-	-	TRBV4-3	TRBJ1-1	TGCGCCAGCAGCCCCGGCGGGGGCAGAACTGAAGCTTTCTTT	CASSPGGGRTEAFF
-	TRBD1	TRBV28	TRBJ1-4	TGTGCCAGCACGCCGACAGGGGTCAATGAAAAACTGTTTTTT	CASTPTGVNEKLFF
-	-	TRBV7-3	TRBJ2-2	TGTGCCAGCAGCTTAACAGGGGGCGCCGGCGGGGTGCTGTTTTTT	CASSLTGGAGGVLFF
-	-	TRBV5-1	TRBJ2-7	-	CASSFGPGYEQYF
-	-	TRBV5-5	TRBJ1-4	TGTGCCAGCAGACAATTGCAGGGGTCAACTAATGAAAAACTGTTTTTT	CASRQLQGSTNEKLFF
-	-	TRBV2	TRBJ2-5	TGTGCCAGCAGTGATTTGCTAGCGGAGACCCAGTACTTC	CASSDLLAETQYF
-	TRBD1	TRBV9	TRBJ2-3	TGTGCCAGCAGCGTAAAGGACAGGGGGTTCCTAAGTGCAGATACGCAGTATTTT	CASSVKDRGFLSADTQYF
-	-	TRBV10-3	TRBJ2-5	TGTGCCATCAGTGAAGCAGGGGCGCAAGAGACCCAGTACTTC	CAISEAGAQETQYF
-	-	TRBV19	TRBJ1-2	TGTGCCAGTAATCCCCTCCATTCGTCGGGTGGCTACACCTTC	CASNPLHSSGGYTF
-	-	TRBV27	TRBJ2-1	TGTGCCAGCAGTCTCAGCGAAAACTCCTACAATGAGCAGTTCTTC	CASSLSENSYNEQFF
-	TRBD1	TRBV4-3	TRBJ1-6	TGCGCCAGCAGCCAAGACAACAGGGGGTCTTCCTATAATTCACCCCTCCACTTT	CASSQDNRGSSYNSPLHF
once	TRBD2	TRBV4-3	TRBJ2-3	TGCGCCAGCAGCCAAGAACCAAAGAGCGGGGGGCCACCAGATACGCAGTATTTT	CASSQEPKSGGPPDTQYF
-	-	TRBV6-5	TRBJ1-1	TGTGCCAGCAAATTGAGACCCGACATGAACACTGAAGCTTTCTTT	CASKLRPDMNTEAFF
-	-	TRBV5-4	TRBJ2-7	TGTGCCAGCAGCTTAAAGGGGTCCTACGAGCAGTACTTC	CASSLKGSYEQYF
-	-	TRBV7-2	TRBJ1-5	TGTGCCAGCAGCTTAGTGGGGGCGGGGAGGGATAGCAATCAGCCCCAGCATTTT	CASSLVGAGRDSNQPQHF
-	TRBD2	TRBV7-2	TRBJ2-3	TGTGCCAGCAGCCCGGGGGGGGGCCCCGATACGCAGTATTTT	CASSPGGGPDTQYF
-	-	TRBV2	TRBJ2-7	TGTTCTTCTAGGCGGCAGCTCTACGAGCAGTACTTC	CSSRRQLYEQYF